This T cell receptor (beta chain) was sequenced for a study of T-cell memory formation after mild COVID-19. Study background: TCR clusters were mostly confined to one donor each. Overall study results and limits: Later expanders leaned CD4+, whereas clones that contracted between day 15 and 85 were balanced CD4/CD8.

Regarding this clonotype: The antigen remains unidentified.

This CDR3 contains 16 residues. Trimming cost V 3 bases and J 5 bases; bases outside gene matches: 12. The germline gives CDR1 MNHEY, CDR2 SVGEGT. Using constant-segment primers, 5'RACE produced TCR alpha and TCR beta cDNA libraries carrying sample barcodes and UMIs. TCRdb ran MiXCR on the 5' RACE reads and lists one entry per CDR3 protein. This sample has some 300,000 distinct CDR3 sequences, with 20% to 25% found just once. This sequence was found in a man younger than 35 who had mild COVID-19 (a few samples of this study predate the infection). Cell type and time point are not known. This sequence joins TRBV6-2 or TRBV6-3 and TRBJ1-1; 7 bases align to TRBD1. Sequenced sample: PBMCs or a T cell subset sorted from them (not recorded which). The DNA for the CDR3 is TGTGCCAGCAGTTATCCGACAGGGCGGATTGGAACTGAAGCTTTCTTT. It yields the protein CASSYPTGRIGTEAFF.